This TCR beta chain was captured in a study of cytomegalovirus exposure and HLA in healthy donors. Study conclusions and caveats: A later examination showed that TCR association rates differed by HLA locus, with DRB1 most and HLA-C fewest. Many donors shared some public TCRs, even though most TCR sequences were rare.

This clone was seen once. The antigen is undetermined. Healthy bone marrow donors made up the donors. The CDR3 covers 13 residues. Germline CDR1 reads SEHNR; CDR2 reads FQNEAQ (reference sequence). Trimming stripped 2 bases from V and 9 bases from J, with 14 bases between. Primers for the PCR totalled 60 Vbeta and 13 Jbeta. As handled by the study authors: Unique TCR beta chains totaled some 80 million in a later count, with roughly 11 million of them shared. The method was immunoSEQ multiplex PCR; TCRdb's version includes in-frame clones alone and lacks a portion of them. The D gene and trimming were derived from the DNA, and the V and J assignments and clone size from that table. The sample lists about 76,000 clones; 78% were seen once.

The receptor was derived from a middle-aged woman in good health and CMV-seropositive. This sequence joins TRBV7-9 and TRBJ2-7; D is possibly TRBD2 (5 bases). The sequenced sample was PBMCs. CDR3 nucleotide sequence: TGTGCCAGCAGCTTATTCGGGGTTCAGCTGCAGTACTTC. Its protein is CASSLFGVQLQYF.